Listed below are T cell receptor beta chains from one sample, sequenced in a study of STAT5B mutations in CD4+ large granular lymphocyte leukemia. Method: immunoSEQ multiplex PCR; TCRdb's copy keeps in-frame clones and lacks some. The table includes around 20,000 clones, more than 75% detected once. The specimen was CD4+ T cells from blood buffy coats. The receptors shown here come from a human donor in good health. Each CDR3 is given with its conserved first and last residue. The order of the fields is J gene, clone size, V gene, D gene, CDR3 DNA, CDR3 protein. D genes are given only for firm matches. Not all rows give a size; the values are once, few, many and, for expanded clones, a class.

J gene: TRBJ1-2; clone size: NA; V gene: TRBV5-6; D gene: TRBD1; CDR3 DNA: TGTGCCAGCAGCGCCGGACAGGGGGCGATGTATGGCTACACCTTC; CDR3 protein: CASSAGQGAMYGYTF
J gene: TRBJ1-1; clone size: few; V gene: TRBV25-1; D gene: NA; CDR3 DNA: TGTGCCAGCAGTAGGCACTCTGAAGCTTTCTTT; CDR3 protein: CASSRHSEAFF
J gene: TRBJ1-1; clone size: NA; V gene: TRBV9; D gene: NA; CDR3 DNA: TGTGCCAGCAGCGTAGCAGGGTTGAACACTGAAGCTTTCTTT; CDR3 protein: CASSVAGLNTEAFF
J gene: TRBJ1-6; clone size: NA; V gene: TRBV7-2; D gene: NA; CDR3 DNA: TGTGCCAGCAGTCAGAACGCCGTGGGCCTCAATTCACCCCTCCACTTT; CDR3 protein: CASSQNAVGLNSPLHF
J gene: TRBJ2-2; clone size: NA; V gene: TRBV4-3; D gene: TRBD1; CDR3 DNA: TGCGCCAGCAGCCAACAATGGGGAATCAACAGGGGGAGGAAGAACACCGGGGAGCTGTTTTTT; CDR3 protein: CASSQQWGINRGRKNTGELFF
J gene: TRBJ2-5; clone size: NA; V gene: TRBV9; D gene: TRBD2; CDR3 DNA: TGTGCCAGCAGCGTAGGTAGTAGCGGGGGGATCCAAGAGACCCAGTACTTC; CDR3 protein: CASSVGSSGGIQETQYF
J gene: TRBJ2-7; clone size: NA; V gene: TRBV7-9; D gene: TRBD1; CDR3 DNA: TGTGCCAGCAGTCCCGGGACAGGGCTCGAGCAGTACTTC; CDR3 protein: CASSPGTGLEQYF
J gene: TRBJ2-1; clone size: NA; V gene: TRBV11-3; D gene: NA; CDR3 DNA: TGTGCCAGCAGCTTAGCCGGGGTGGGGGGATGGAATGAGCAGTTCTTC; CDR3 protein: CASSLAGVGGWNEQFF
J gene: TRBJ2-5; clone size: NA; V gene: TRBV29-1; D gene: NA; CDR3 DNA: TGCAGCGTTGAAGATGGCGGGGAGACCCAGTACTTC; CDR3 protein: CSVEDGGETQYF
J gene: TRBJ2-7; clone size: NA; V gene: TRBV6-5; D gene: TRBD2; CDR3 DNA: TGTGCCAGCAGCGGTAGCGGGGGCTACGAGCAGTACTTC; CDR3 protein: CASSGSGGYEQYF
J gene: TRBJ1-4; clone size: NA; V gene: TRBV7-9; D gene: NA; CDR3 DNA: TGTGCCAGCAGCTCCTCCGACCGGGGCCGCACTAATGAAAAACTGTTTTTT; CDR3 protein: CASSSSDRGRTNEKLFF
J gene: TRBJ1-1; clone size: few; V gene: TRBV5-1; D gene: NA; CDR3 DNA: TGCGCCAGCAGCAACGGACAGAACACTGAAGCTTTCTTT; CDR3 protein: CASSNGQNTEAFF
J gene: TRBJ2-6; clone size: NA; V gene: TRBV6-4; D gene: NA; CDR3 DNA: TGTGCCAGCAGTGCGGACTCTGGGGCCAACGTCCTGACTTTC; CDR3 protein: CASSADSGANVLTF
J gene: TRBJ2-2; clone size: NA; V gene: TRBV30; D gene: TRBD1; CDR3 DNA: TGTGCCTGGTTGTACAGGGGAGCTACCGGGAAGCTGTTTTTT; CDR3 protein: CAWLYRGATGKLFF
J gene: TRBJ2-7; clone size: NA; V gene: TRBV7-2; D gene: NA; CDR3 DNA: TGTGCCAGCAGCCGCTCATCCCGGGATAGCTGGGTCGAGCAGTACTTC; CDR3 protein: CASSRSSRDSWVEQYF
J gene: TRBJ1-3; clone size: NA; V gene: TRBV5-1; D gene: NA; CDR3 DNA: TGCGCCAGCAGCTTGAATCCTGGGGACACCATATATTTT; CDR3 protein: CASSLNPGDTIYF
J gene: TRBJ1-6; clone size: NA; V gene: TRBV19; D gene: TRBD1; CDR3 DNA: TGTGCCAGTAGTTCCCCGCCTTTCGGGACAGGGGACTCACCCCTCCACTTT; CDR3 protein: CASSSPPFGTGDSPLHF
J gene: TRBJ2-7; clone size: NA; V gene: TRBV2; D gene: NA; CDR3 DNA: TGTGCCAGCGCGAAACTCAGCGAGGGCTCCTACGAGCAGTACTTC; CDR3 protein: CASAKLSEGSYEQYF
J gene: TRBJ2-3; clone size: NA; V gene: TRBV7-8; D gene: NA; CDR3 DNA: TGTGCCAGCAGCTTCTACCAGACGAGGTCCACTAGCACAGATACGCAGTATTTT; CDR3 protein: CASSFYQTRSTSTDTQYF
J gene: TRBJ1-4; clone size: NA; V gene: TRBV18; D gene: NA; CDR3 DNA: TGTGCCAGCTCAACCTACAGCCCGGCGAATGAAAAACTGTTTTTT; CDR3 protein: CASSTYSPANEKLFF
J gene: TRBJ2-7; clone size: NA; V gene: TRBV5-4; D gene: NA; CDR3 DNA: TGTGCCAGCAGCTCTGACAGCTCCTACGAGCAGTACTTC; CDR3 protein: CASSSDSSYEQYF
J gene: TRBJ2-3; clone size: NA; V gene: TRBV19; D gene: TRBD2; CDR3 DNA: TGTGCCAGTAGCTGGCGGGAGGGCCGGGATACGCAGTATTTT; CDR3 protein: CASSWREGRDTQYF
J gene: TRBJ2-7; clone size: few; V gene: TRBV7-2; D gene: NA; CDR3 DNA: TGTGCCAGCAGCTTATCGACGGGCTACGAGCAGTACTTC; CDR3 protein: CASSLSTGYEQYF
J gene: TRBJ2-2; clone size: NA; V gene: TRBV28; D gene: NA; CDR3 DNA: TGTGCCAGCAGTTTATGGAGCCTGGGGGACACCGGGGAGCTGTTTTTT; CDR3 protein: CASSLWSLGDTGELFF
J gene: TRBJ2-7; clone size: NA; V gene: TRBV5-4; D gene: NA; CDR3 DNA: TGTGCCAGCAGCCCCTCGGGCAGGGAACACTACGAGCAGTACTTC; CDR3 protein: CASSPSGREHYEQYF
J gene: TRBJ2-7; clone size: NA; V gene: TRBV6-5; D gene: NA; CDR3 DNA: TGTGCCAGCAGCTTAGGGGCCTTCGGATCCTACGAGCAGTACTTC; CDR3 protein: CASSLGAFGSYEQYF
J gene: TRBJ1-1; clone size: NA; V gene: TRBV6-5; D gene: TRBD1; CDR3 DNA: TGTGCCAGCAGTTGGGACAGGGAGAACACTGAAGCTTTCTTT; CDR3 protein: CASSWDRENTEAFF
J gene: TRBJ1-1; clone size: NA; V gene: TRBV5-1; D gene: NA; CDR3 DNA: TGCGCCAGCAGCTTGACTGGCGGCAGTAACACTGAAGCTTTCTTT; CDR3 protein: CASSLTGGSNTEAFF
J gene: TRBJ2-3; clone size: NA; V gene: TRBV6-5; D gene: TRBD1; CDR3 DNA: TGTGCCAGCAGTAACACCGGGACAGGCACAGATACGCAGTATTTT; CDR3 protein: CASSNTGTGTDTQYF
J gene: TRBJ2-2; clone size: NA; V gene: TRBV28; D gene: NA; CDR3 DNA: TGTGCCAGCAGTTTAGAAGGGACCCAGAACACCGGGGAGCTGTTTTTT; CDR3 protein: CASSLEGTQNTGELFF
J gene: TRBJ2-1; clone size: once; V gene: TRBV7-2; D gene: TRBD2; CDR3 DNA: TGTGCCAGCAGCTTAGTAGCGGGAGCTAGCAACAATGAGCAGTTCTTC; CDR3 protein: CASSLVAGASNNEQFF
J gene: TRBJ1-2; clone size: NA; V gene: TRBV4-1; D gene: NA; CDR3 DNA: TGCGCCAGCAGCCAAGGCGGGCAGGGTAACTATGGCTACACCTTC; CDR3 protein: CASSQGGQGNYGYTF
J gene: TRBJ2-1; clone size: NA; V gene: TRBV6-5; D gene: TRBD2; CDR3 DNA: TGTGCCAGCACCCGGTGGGCGGGAGTTCGCGATGAGCAGTTCTTC; CDR3 protein: CASTRWAGVRDEQFF
J gene: TRBJ2-2; clone size: NA; V gene: TRBV15; D gene: NA; CDR3 DNA: TGTGCCACCAGCAGAGGCGTCTCGACCGGGGAGCTGTTTTTT; CDR3 protein: CATSRGVSTGELFF
J gene: TRBJ1-5; clone size: NA; V gene: TRBV27; D gene: NA; CDR3 DNA: TGTGCCAGCAGTTTATATGGCTTCAATCAGCCCCAGCATTTT; CDR3 protein: CASSLYGFNQPQHF
J gene: TRBJ2-1; clone size: NA; V gene: TRBV27; D gene: TRBD1; CDR3 DNA: TGTGCCAGCAGTTACAGACAGGGGGTCGGGAATGAGCAGTTCTTC; CDR3 protein: CASSYRQGVGNEQFF
J gene: TRBJ2-1; clone size: NA; V gene: TRBV18; D gene: TRBD2; CDR3 DNA: TGTGCCAGCTCACCACCGGAAGGACTAGCGGGGGGGGGTGAGCAGTTCTTC; CDR3 protein: CASSPPEGLAGGGEQFF
J gene: TRBJ2-1; clone size: NA; V gene: TRBV7-8; D gene: NA; CDR3 DNA: TGTGCCAGCAGCTTAGATTGGGTGGGTGAGCAGTTCTTC; CDR3 protein: CASSLDWVGEQFF
J gene: TRBJ2-2; clone size: NA; V gene: TRBV5-1; D gene: TRBD1; CDR3 DNA: TGCGCCAGCAGCTTGGCCCCAGGGGGCTCGGCCGGGGAGCTGTTTTTT; CDR3 protein: CASSLAPGGSAGELFF
J gene: TRBJ2-1; clone size: NA; V gene: TRBV28; D gene: TRBD2; CDR3 DNA: TGTGCCAGCCAGACTAGCGGGACGCTTAATGAGCAGTTCTTC; CDR3 protein: CASQTSGTLNEQFF
J gene: TRBJ1-1; clone size: NA; V gene: TRBV19; D gene: NA; CDR3 DNA: TGTGCCAGTAAGCCTTTTATGAACACTGAAGCTTTCTTT; CDR3 protein: CASKPFMNTEAFF
J gene: TRBJ2-5; clone size: NA; V gene: TRBV7-9; D gene: NA; CDR3 DNA: TGTGCCAGCAGCCGGGACCGCTCTCAAGAGACCCAGTACTTC; CDR3 protein: CASSRDRSQETQYF
J gene: TRBJ1-1; clone size: NA; V gene: TRBV5-4; D gene: TRBD1; CDR3 DNA: TGTGCCAGCAGCCAAGATCTCAGGGGGTTGTACACTGAAGCTTTCTTT; CDR3 protein: CASSQDLRGLYTEAFF
J gene: TRBJ2-1; clone size: NA; V gene: TRBV6-6; D gene: TRBD1; CDR3 DNA: TGTGCCAGCAGCGATAGGACAGGGGGGAATGAGCAGTTCTTC; CDR3 protein: CASSDRTGGNEQFF
J gene: TRBJ1-3; clone size: NA; V gene: TRBV4-2; D gene: NA; CDR3 DNA: TGTGCCAGCAGCCAAGATCGGACAGTCCTCTCAAGGTATTTT; CDR3 protein: CASSQDRTVLSRYF
J gene: TRBJ2-1; clone size: NA; V gene: TRBV2; D gene: TRBD2; CDR3 DNA: TGTGCCAGCAATTCCGGGACTAGCGGGAGAAATGAGCAGTTCTTC; CDR3 protein: CASNSGTSGRNEQFF
J gene: TRBJ1-3; clone size: NA; V gene: TRBV5-1; D gene: TRBD1; CDR3 DNA: TGCGCCAGCAGCTCCAGACAGGGGGAGTGGGCTTCTGGAAACACCATATATTTT; CDR3 protein: CASSSRQGEWASGNTIYF
J gene: TRBJ2-7; clone size: NA; V gene: TRBV5-1; D gene: NA; CDR3 DNA: TGCGCCAGCAGCTTGCCTCTTTCTAACGAGCAGTACTTC; CDR3 protein: CASSLPLSNEQYF
J gene: TRBJ2-7; clone size: NA; V gene: TRBV10-2; D gene: NA; CDR3 DNA: TGCGCCAGCAGTGAGTCGGCAGGCTCCTACGAGCAGTACTTC; CDR3 protein: CASSESAGSYEQYF
J gene: TRBJ2-7; clone size: few; V gene: TRBV7-2; D gene: NA; CDR3 DNA: TGTGCCAGCAGCCCCGGACGGCAGAGGTACGAGCAGTACTTC; CDR3 protein: CASSPGRQRYEQYF
J gene: TRBJ2-7; clone size: NA; V gene: TRBV27; D gene: NA; CDR3 DNA: TGTGCCAGCAGTTTTTTAGCGGAGAACTACGAGCAGTACTTC; CDR3 protein: CASSFLAENYEQYF
J gene: TRBJ2-4; clone size: NA; V gene: TRBV14; D gene: TRBD2; CDR3 DNA: TGTGCCAGCAGCGCAGAGAGCGGGAAAGGCAAAAACATTCAGTACTTC; CDR3 protein: CASSAESGKGKNIQYF